This T cell receptor beta chain was retrieved from a study of metastatic and nonmetastatic thyroid tumors. The overall study: Comparison of repertoires was carried out across blood and tumor or nodule tissue from malignant and benign thyroid patients.

The CDR3 has 16 amino acids. Trimming cost V 8 bases and J 0 bases; bases outside gene matches: 12. Germline CDR1 MNHEY, CDR2 SVGAGI. Per the study methods: Variation in CDR3 across clinicopathological groups served as the basis for constructing a distant-metastasis classifier in papillary thyroid cancer. TCRdb reprocessed the PCR reads via MiXCR. The V and J calls here are based on TCRdb, not the publication. The repertoire holds about 48,000 clones, approximately 20% seen once, with 3.8% in the top ten. Thyroid surgery took place with no prior treatment in any patient. The sample taken for sequencing was blood. The V call is TRBV6-5, the J call TRBJ1-2; 7 bases align to TRBD1. This receptor was obtained from a male donor with papillary thyroid cancer or a benign thyroid nodule (not recorded which). Some clones in this sample may be carry-over from other donors' samples. CDR3 residues: CASLGTDYSTNYGYTF. For the CDR3, the DNA is TGTGCCAGCCTTGGGACAGACTATTCAACTAACTATGGCTACACCTTC.